This TCR beta chain was captured by sequencing in a study of T cell repertoires in cytomegalovirus infection. About the research overall: HLA-B-restricted CMV epitopes that are well studied, plus recently identified HLA-C-restricted ones, were used by the study.

This clonotype has more than one count but fewer than ten. Its matching antigen is unknown. TCRdb re-called the reads through MiXCR, storing one row per CDR3 protein. This table has about 500,000 distinct CDR3 sequences, roughly a third appearing once. Study observations and caveats: The ex vivo response was dominated by HLA-C-restricted CMV-specific TCR beta clonotypes. Totalled public TCR beta family frequency picked out people who carried CMV plus the relevant HLA.

The sequencing used cultured PBMCs, collected from culture after CMV antigen stimulation. This receptor was identified in a human donor in good health (CMV status not recorded). Some clones in this sample may be carry-over from other donors' samples.

For the CDR3, the DNA is TGTGCCAGCAGTTCGTTCGGGGGGAACACTGAAGCTTTCTTT. Protein sequence: CASSSFGGNTEAFF. V is TRBV28 and J is TRBJ1-1; D perhaps matches TRBD1 (5 bases). This CDR3 is built from 14 residues. V was trimmed by 4 bases and J by 1 base, leaving 10 bases between them. Germline CDR1 reads MDHEN; CDR2 reads SYDVKM.